These 27 T cell receptor beta chains came from one sample sequenced in a study of technical replicates of blood from several donors (dated 2017 in TCRdb). The library was obtained by the immunoSEQ multiplex PCR assay. TCRdb re-hosts the immuneACCESS table, in-frame sequences only. Its copies lack some clones; in the studies checked, an unresolved V gene accounts for under half of them, and the cause for the rest is not known. Recorded for this sample are approximately 9,000 clones; roughly 89% of them occurred a single time. The ten most abundant clones make up less than 9.5% of the sample. Sample: PBMCs. All receptors derive from a human donor in good health.

The V call is TRBV19, the J call TRBJ2-3; 7 nucleotides align to TRBD2. J gave up 1 base and V 7 bases, and 8 bases lay outside the gene matches. Germline CDR1 is LNHDA and CDR2 is SQIVND (reference sequence). The CDR3 consists of 15 residues. The CDR3 bases are TGTGCCAGTAACGGCGCGGGAGCGGGCACAGATACGCAGTATTTT. Translating gives CASNGAGAGTDTQYF.

J is TRBJ1-1 and V is TRBV7-9; D gene unclear. Germline values: CDR1 SEHNR, CDR2 FQNEAQ (reference sequence). This CDR3 region has 16 residues. Trimming pared 1 base from V and 6 bases from J, leaving 18 bases between. The CDR3 reads CASSLGLTVGESEAFF. CDR3 sequence (DNA): TGTGCCAGCAGCTTAGGACTCACCGTAGGAGAATCTGAAGCTTTCTTT.

The rearrangement links TRBV2 to TRBJ1-5; D uncertain. V lost 7 bases to trimming and J lost 0 bases, with 10 bases between them. This CDR3 contains 14 residues. Germline V gives CDR1 SNHLY, CDR2 FYNNEI. CDR3 region: CASKEGSSNQPQHF. CDR3 bases: TGTGCCAGCAAAGAGGGTAGTAGCAATCAGCCCCAGCATTTT.

The chain couples TRBV29-1 to TRBJ2-1; possible D gene TRBD1, 6 bases. The CDR3 is 13 residues long. Trimming shortened V by 7 bases and J by 7 bases, and 17 bases separated the two germline ends. Germline V gene lookup returns CDR1 SQVTM and CDR2 ANQGSEA. CDR3 coding DNA: TGCAGCGGACGGGCGCAGGGGCTGAATGAGCAGTTCTTC. It specifies CSGRAQGLNEQFF.

This clone has only one observation. The gene calls are TRBV27 and TRBJ1-2, with 8 bases lining up with TRBD1. The CDR3 loop spans 14 amino acids. V dropped 5 bases and J dropped 5; count of bases not matched to a gene: 7. The germline V gene encodes CDR1 MNHEY and CDR2 SMNVEV (reference sequence). CDR3 protein: CASSATGVGYGYTF. The CDR3 DNA sequence: TGTGCCAGCAGTGCGACAGGGGTCGGGTATGGCTACACCTTC.

V usage is TRBV29-1 and J usage is TRBJ2-7, with D possibly being TRBD2 (5 bases). The V gene lost 6 bases and the J gene lost 2 bases, with 11 bases spanning the gap. Germline-derived CDR1 and CDR2 are SQVTM and ANQGSEA. The CDR3 runs to 12 residues. CDR3 DNA: TGCAGCGTGCGCACCGGGACCTACGAGCAGTACTTC. It codes for CSVRTGTYEQYF.

This chain uses TRBV29-1 with TRBJ1-2, with D perhaps matching TRBD1 (5 bases). Trimming stripped 1 base from V and 4 bases from J, with 13 bases between. The CDR3 loop spans 14 amino acids. Germline CDR1 is SQVTM and CDR2 is ANQGSEA. The CDR3 bases are TGCAGCGTTGAAGGCGGGGCCTTTGGCTATGGCTACACCTTC. This sequence encodes CSVEGGAFGYGYTF. The whole variable domain, remainder taken from reference TRBV29-1 and TRBJ1-2, is SAVISQKPSRDICQRGTSLTIQCQVDSQVTMMFWYRQQPGQSLTLIATANQGSEATYESGFVIDKFPISRPNLTFSTLTVSNMSPEDSSIYLCSVEGGAFGYGYTFGSGTRLTVV.

The chain has TRBV19 and TRBJ2-6; D may be TRBD1 (6 bases). V was pared by 4 bases and J by 2 bases, with 12 bases between. Germline CDR1 LNHDA, CDR2 SQIVND (reference sequence). There are 16 residues in the CDR3. In nucleotides, the CDR3 is TGTGCCAGTAGTAGGGGTGGGGGCACTGGGGCCAACGTCCTGACTTTC. Translating it yields CASSRGGGTGANVLTF.

This chain joins TRBV5-4 and TRBJ2-5; D is perhaps TRBD2 (5 bases). The CDR3 runs 12 residues. Trimming took off 6 bases at V and 3 bases at J, with 9 bases between the two ends. The germline V gene encodes CDR1 SGHNT and CDR2 YYREEE (reference sequence). CDR3 in DNA: TGTGCCAGCAACGACGGGGAAGAGACCCAGTACTTC. Translation gives CASNDGEETQYF.

The chain has TRBV6-6 and TRBJ2-5; 12 positions agree with TRBD1. Germline CDR1 and CDR2: MNHNY and SVGAGI (reference sequence). Unmatched junction bases numbered 5, after V lost 7 bases and J lost 5 bases. CDR3 length: 14 amino acids. CDR3: CASTGTGGDETQYF. Written as DNA, the CDR3 is TGTGCCAGCACCGGGACAGGGGGCGATGAGACCCAGTACTTC.

The rearrangement joins TRBV6-1 to TRBJ1-2; the match to TRBD1 covers 10 bases. Germline-derived CDR1 and CDR2 are MNHNS and SASEGT. CDR3 size: 14 residues. With 1 base clipped from V and 7 bases from J, the junction kept 3 bases outside the gene matches. The chain's CDR3 is CASSEEGTGAGYTF. The CDR3 bases are TGTGCCAGCAGTGAAGAGGGGACAGGGGCTGGCTACACCTTC.

This clone was seen just once. In DNA form, the CDR3 reads TGTGCCAGCAGCGACTCTGGGAACACTGAAGCTTTCTTT. Amino acid sequence: CASSDSGNTEAFF. The chain is built from TRBV7-8 and TRBJ1-1; no clear D gene. Germline CDR1 SGHVS, CDR2 FQNEAQ. V was shortened by 5 bases and J by 1 base, with 8 bases between the two germline ends. There are 13 residues in the CDR3.

This clone was seen a few times. The chain links TRBV7-6 to TRBJ2-2; TRBD1 aligns across 7 bases. Germline values: CDR1 SGHVS, CDR2 FNYEAQ. The CDR3 covers 15 residues. V shed 2 bases, J shed 0 bases, and the junction held 0 bases outside the gene matches. CDR3 coding DNA: TGTGCCAGCAGCTTACAGGGGGCGAACACCGGGGAGCTGTTTTTT. Translated: CASSLQGANTGELFF.

The rearrangement uses TRBV25-1 and TRBJ2-2, with 7 bases identical to TRBD1. The CDR3 is 18 amino acids. The germline V gene encodes CDR1 MGHDK and CDR2 SYGVNS. V was clipped by 3 bases and J by 8 bases; unmatched bases: 18. The CDR3 region has the DNA TGTGCCAGCAGTGACCCCGTGGGCAGGGGGAGCCTGGAAGGGGAGCTGTTTTTT. Protein product: CASSDPVGRGSLEGELFF. The full variable domain, completed using reference TRBV25-1 and TRBJ2-2, is EADIYQTPRYLVIGTGKKITLECSQTMGHDKMYWYQQDPGMELHLIHYSYGVNSTEKGDLSSESTVSRIRTEHFPLTLESARPSHTSQYLCASSDPVGRGSLEGELFFGEGSRLTVL.

The gene calls are TRBV9 and TRBJ2-2, with 9 bases identical to TRBD2. Trimming removed 4 bases from V and 4 bases from J; junction bases left unmatched: 5. Germline V gene lookup returns CDR1 SGDLS and CDR2 YYNGEE. The CDR3 loop spans 15 amino acids. CDR3 bases: TGTGCCAGCAGCTCGGGACTAGCCGCCACCGGGGAGCTGTTTTTT. This gives the protein CASSSGLAATGELFF.

This chain uses TRBV7-3 with TRBJ2-2; D might be TRBD1 (6 bases). The length of the CDR3 is 16 residues. Germline V gene lookup returns CDR1 SGHTA and CDR2 FQGTGA. Trimming took off 6 bases at V and 0 bases at J, with 14 bases between the two ends. Written as DNA, the CDR3 is TGTGCCAGCAGTTCGCAACAGGGACCGAACACCGGGGAGCTGTTTTTT. This sequence encodes CASSSQQGPNTGELFF.

This chain uses TRBV30 with TRBJ2-2; 8 nucleotides line up with TRBD1. From germline, CDR1 is GTSNPN and CDR2 SVGIG (reference sequence). J was trimmed by 4 bases and V by 0 bases; bases with no gene match: 22. The CDR3 sequence is 21 residues long. CDR3 amino acids: CAWSVFRRDRSAKGGTGELFF. For the CDR3, the DNA is TGTGCCTGGAGTGTATTCCGACGGGACAGGAGTGCGAAAGGGGGCACCGGGGAGCTGTTTTTT.

The chain joins TRBV5-1 to TRBJ2-3; 11 bases match TRBD2. The CDR3 is 17 residues long. CDR1 and CDR2 (germline): SGHRS, YFSETQ. The junction had 10 bases not matched to a gene; V was cut back by 2 bases and J by 5 bases. For the CDR3, the DNA is TGCGCCAGCAGCTTAACCTTACTAGCGGGAGTCATAGATACGCAGTATTTT. The encoded protein is CASSLTLLAGVIDTQYF.

This chain joins TRBV6-5 and TRBJ2-2, with D possibly being TRBD1 (6 bases). The CDR3 runs to 14 residues. V was cut by 5 bases and J by 6 bases, with 13 bases left in between. Germline V CDR1 and CDR2: MNHEY, SVGAGI. In DNA, the CDR3 is TGTGCCAGCAGTAGAAGACAGGAGGCCGGGGAGCTGTTTTTT. It is translated as CASSRRQEAGELFF.

This chain uses TRBV29-1 with TRBJ2-7; 8 bases map to TRBD2. This CDR3 comprises 11 residues. The V and J ends lost 4 bases and 8 bases, in that order; junction bases with no gene match: 4. The germline gives CDR1 SQVTM, CDR2 ANQGSEA. CDR3 region: CSVGRGEQQYF. CDR3 DNA: TGCAGCGTTGGGCGGGGGGAGCAGCAGTACTTC.

The rearrangement joins TRBV6-1 to TRBJ2-7, with 10 bases that match TRBD1. CDR1 and CDR2 (germline): MNHNS, SASEGT. V was clipped by 3 bases and J by 3 bases; unmatched bases: 5. The CDR3 covers 15 residues. CDR3 DNA: TGTGCCAGCAGTGATGGACAGGGGGTATACTACGAGCAGTACTTC. It translates to CASSDGQGVYYEQYF.

The V call is TRBV11-2, the J call TRBJ2-4; D is unclear. V lost 4 bases and J lost 9, with 13 bases in between. In germline, CDR1 is SGHAT, CDR2 FQNNGV. The CDR3 is made up of 13 amino acids. CDR3 bases: TGTGCCAGCAGCTCATGGGCATCAAGCATTCAGTACTTC. Translated: CASSSWASSIQYF.

The J gene is TRBJ1-3, the V gene TRBV21-1. TRBV21-1 counts as a pseudogene. The CDR3 is 14 amino acids. CDR3 loop: CASSKRGSGNTIYF. CDR3 sequence (DNA): TGTGCCAGCAGCAAAAGAGGGTCTGGAAACACCATATATTTT.

The J gene is TRBJ2-7, the V gene TRBV5-6, with TRBD1 as a possible D gene (6 bases). Trimming left V 0 bases short and J 4 bases short, with 17 bases between. Per germline, CDR1 SGHDT and CDR2 YYEEEE. This CDR3 region has 16 residues. The CDR3 sequence is CASSLGIVRGRYEQYF. As DNA, the CDR3 is TGTGCCAGCAGCTTGGGGATTGTCAGGGGCCGGTACGAGCAGTACTTC.

This chain joins TRBV29-1 and TRBJ2-1; 7 bases match TRBD2. The CDR3 consists of 13 residues. V shed 3 bases, J shed 3 bases, and the junction held 2 bases outside the gene matches. CDR1 is SQVTM, CDR2 ANQGSEA, per germline. CDR3 sequence reads: CSVEAGDYNEQFF. The DNA of the CDR3 is TGCAGCGTTGAGGCGGGAGACTACAATGAGCAGTTCTTC.

V gene TRBV7-9 combines with J gene TRBJ2-7, with D possibly being TRBD1 (6 bases). V gave up 4 bases and J gave up 0 bases, with 19 bases separating them. CDR1 is SEHNR, CDR2 FQNEAQ, per germline (reference sequence). The length of the CDR3 is 17 residues. CDR3 sequence: CASSSHLWTESSYEQYF. The DNA of the CDR3 is TGTGCCAGCAGCTCGCACCTATGGACAGAGAGCTCCTACGAGCAGTACTTC.

A remark on this clone: The junction differs from germline at one of its ends, possibly a read error. The rearrangement joins TRBV12-5 to TRBJ1-1; TRBD1 agrees at 8 bases. Germline V gives CDR1 LGHNT, CDR2 FRNRAP. The CDR3 runs 12 residues. CDR3 DNA sequence: TGCGTGACTATGAAGACAGGGGATGAAGCTTTCTTT. This sequence encodes CVTMKTGDEAFF.